These 26 T cell receptor beta chains were all obtained from the same sample, sequenced in a study of blood T cell repertoires in COVID-19. Some clones are missing from TCRdb's copy, which holds only in-frame ones; the method was immunoSEQ multiplex PCR. The sample shows about 140,000 clones, about 85% of them seen only once. Sequenced input: peripheral blood. These receptors all stem from a human donor in a cohort sampled during active COVID-19.

In its sample, this clone was seen once. V and J are TRBV11-2 and TRBJ2-3; TRBD2 might be the D (5 bases). V was shortened by 0 bases and J by 0 bases, with 10 bases between the two germline ends. The germline gives CDR1 SGHAT, CDR2 FQNNGV. The CDR3 length is 16 residues. The CDR3 spells CASSLEGRRSTDTQYF. DNA for the CDR3: TGTGCCAGCAGCTTAGAGGGGAGAAGGAGCACAGATACGCAGTATTTT.

The chain uses TRBV2 and TRBJ1-2; no firm D call. CDR3 length equals 13 residues. V lost 3 bases and J lost 8, with 13 bases in between. CDR1 is SNHLY, CDR2 FYNNEI, per germline. The CDR3 protein is CASSESPREGYTF. The CDR3 DNA follows: TGTGCCAGCAGTGAGAGTCCGAGGGAGGGCTACACCTTC.

V and J are TRBV19 and TRBJ2-5, with 7 bases matching TRBD2. Germline CDR1 LNHDA, CDR2 SQIVND (reference sequence). The junction had 4 bases not matched to a gene; V was cut back by 3 bases and J by 3 bases. CDR3 length: 14 amino acids. Here the CDR3 DNA reads TGTGCCAGTAGTATCACGGCGGGAGAAGAGACCCAGTACTTC. Translation: CASSITAGEETQYF.

V usage is TRBV30 and J usage is TRBJ1-5; D not resolved. CDR1 is GTSNPN and CDR2 is SVGIG in the germline V gene (reference sequence). Trimming took off 0 bases at V and 2 bases at J, with 8 bases between the two ends. The CDR3 is made up of 14 amino acids. The CDR3 coding sequence is TGTGCCTGGAGTGTAGAGGCTGGCAATCAGCCCCAGCATTTT. Translated, it gives CAWSVEAGNQPQHF.

The chain carries TRBV6-6 and TRBJ2-7; TRBD1 is a possible D gene (6 bases). There are 15 residues in the CDR3. The V and J ends lost 5 bases and 0 bases respectively, with 14 bases between them. Per the germline V gene, CDR1 is MNHNY and CDR2 is SVGAGI (reference sequence). In DNA, the CDR3 is TGTGCCAGCAGTATAACAGGGAGCAACTCCTACGAGCAGTACTTC. It is translated as CASSITGSNSYEQYF.

The chain links TRBV7-3 to TRBJ2-1; D possibly corresponds to TRBD2 (5 bases). The CDR3 is 15 residues long. Germline-derived CDR1 and CDR2 are SGHTA and FQGTGA. The V and J ends lost 5 bases and 2 bases respectively, with 13 bases between them. CDR3 in DNA: TGTGCCAGCAGCCCAACTAGTTTAACCTACAATGAGCAGTTCTTC. Protein: CASSPTSLTYNEQFF.

This chain connects TRBV5-1 to TRBJ2-3; TRBD1 agrees at 9 bases. CDR3 length: 16 residues. The junction had 8 bases not matched to a gene; V was cut back by 4 bases and J by 2 bases. Looked up from germline, CDR1 is SGHRS and CDR2 is YFSETQ. CDR3: CASSETGTGLTDTQYF. The DNA for the CDR3 is TGCGCCAGCAGCGAAACCGGGACAGGGCTCACAGATACGCAGTATTTT.

This clone was counted a few times. V usage is TRBV27 and J usage is TRBJ2-1; 7 bases agree with TRBD2. V trimming: 2 bases; J trimming: 8 bases; junction bases outside the gene matches: 9. This CDR3 region has 15 residues. Looked up from germline, CDR1 is MNHEY and CDR2 is SMNVEV (reference sequence). DNA for the CDR3: TGTGCCAGCAGTTTACGGCGGGAGAGGTTCCATGAGCAGTTCTTC. It yields the protein CASSLRRERFHEQFF.

In nucleotides, the CDR3 is TGCGCCAGCAACTCCCGGGACAGGGTCACAGATACGCAGTATTTT. This sequence encodes CASNSRDRVTDTQYF. This chain uses TRBV5-1 with TRBJ2-3, with TRBD1 matching over 9 bases. V lost 6 bases, J lost 2 bases, and 7 bases stayed unmatched. CDR1 and CDR2 from the germline V gene are SGHRS and YFSETQ. The CDR3 is 15 residues long. The whole variable domain, remainder taken from reference TRBV5-1 and TRBJ2-3, is KAGVTQTPRYLIKTRGQQVTLSCSPISGHRSVSWYQQTPGQGLQFLFEYFSETQRNKGNFPGRFSGRQFSNSRSEMNVSTLELGDSALYLCASNSRDRVTDTQYFGPGTRLTVL.

This clone was observed once. The chain employs TRBV11-3 and TRBJ2-1; a weak D match, TRBD2 (5 bases). Germline V gene sequence: CDR1 SGHNT, CDR2 YENEEA. The length of the CDR3 is 15 residues. V shed 5 bases and J shed 6 bases, with 17 bases lying between them. CDR3 in DNA: TGTGCCAGCAGCCCCCTTGCGGGCGACCTCAATGAGCAGTTCTTC. This sequence encodes CASSPLAGDLNEQFF.

The V gene is TRBV7-9, the J gene TRBJ1-4, with a tentative D call TRBD1 (5 bases). Germline V CDR1 and CDR2: SEHNR, FQNEAQ (reference sequence). The CDR3 contains 13 residues. The V end was cut by 5 bases, the J end by 8 bases, with 12 bases between. CDR3: CASSPGGEEKLFF. In DNA form, the CDR3 reads TGTGCCAGCAGCCCCGGGGGTGAGGAAAAACTGTTTTTT. Drawing the rest from reference TRBV7-9 and TRBJ1-4, the complete variable domain is DTGVSQNPRHKITKRGQNVTFRCDPISEHNRLYWYRQTLGQGPEFLTYFQNEAQLEKSRLLSDRFSAERPKGSFSTLEIQRTEQGDSAMYLCASSPGGEEKLFFGSGTQLSVL.

The CDR3 protein is CASSNSRGDSEQYF. The DNA for the CDR3 is TGTGCCAGCAGTAACTCGCGGGGCGACTCCGAGCAGTACTTC. The genes are TRBV2 and TRBJ2-7; tentatively, D is TRBD2 (6 bases). The germline V gene has CDR1 SNHLY and CDR2 FYNNEI. The CDR3 has 14 amino acids. The V and J ends lost 5 bases and 6 bases respectively, with 17 bases between them.

The J gene is TRBJ2-2, the V gene TRBV5-1, with D unclear. The CDR3 has 16 amino acids. With 0 bases removed from V and 1 base from J, the gap between germline ends came to 10 bases. The germline V gene encodes CDR1 SGHRS and CDR2 YFSETQ. The CDR3 reads CASSLDPAQNTGELFF. The CDR3 DNA follows: TGCGCCAGCAGCTTGGATCCAGCGCAGAACACCGGGGAGCTGTTTTTT.

This clone was counted a single time. The genes are TRBV16 and TRBJ2-7; the match to TRBD1 covers 9 bases. The CDR3 extends over 15 amino acids. Trimming removed 0 bases from V and 6 bases from J; junction bases left unmatched: 6. CDR1 and CDR2 from the germline V gene are KGHSY and FQNENV. The CDR3 spells CASSQSNRGRGEQYF. The CDR3 DNA reads TGTGCCAGCAGCCAATCGAACAGGGGGCGAGGCGAGCAGTACTTC.

The chain employs TRBV11-3 and TRBJ2-1, with TRBD2 as a possible D gene (5 bases). The V end was cut by 3 bases, the J end by 5 bases, with 8 bases between. Germline values: CDR1 SGHNT, CDR2 YENEEA. The CDR3 is made up of 13 amino acids. CDR3 sequence (DNA): TGTGCCAGCAGCTTTCCCGGGAACAATGAGCAGTTCTTC. It encodes CASSFPGNNEQFF. Complete variable domain (other parts from reference TRBV11-3 and TRBJ2-1): EAGVVQSPRYKIIEKKQPVAFWCNPISGHNTLYWYLQNLGQGPELLIRYENEEAVDDSQLPKDRFSAERLKGVDSTLKIQPAELGDSAVYLCASSFPGNNEQFFGPGTRLTVL.

DNA for the CDR3: TGCGCCAGCAGCTTGGTACTAGCGGGAGTTGGTGAGCAGTACTTC. The encoded protein is CASSLVLAGVGEQYF. V usage is TRBV5-1 and J usage is TRBJ2-7, with 11 bases identical to TRBD2. The CDR3 has 15 amino acids. The V and J ends lost 0 bases and 7 bases, in that order; junction bases with no gene match: 6. From germline, CDR1 is SGHRS and CDR2 YFSETQ.

The chain employs TRBV5-6 and TRBJ1-6; the match to TRBD1 covers 9 bases. V shed 4 bases and J 6 bases; nucleotides not matched to a gene: 8. CDR1 is SGHDT, CDR2 YYEEEE, per germline. The CDR3 sequence is 16 residues long. The CDR3 region has the DNA TGTGCCAGCAGCCCACAACAGGGGGCTTCTAATTCACCCCTCCACTTT. This gives the protein CASSPQQGASNSPLHF.

This chain connects TRBV5-1 to TRBJ2-3; no clear D. CDR1 and CDR2 (germline): SGHRS, YFSETQ. V gave up 3 bases and J gave up 1 base, with 15 bases separating them. The length of the CDR3 is 16 residues. This chain's CDR3 is CASSSVPPAGTDTQYF. CDR3 coding DNA: TGCGCCAGCAGCTCCGTGCCCCCCGCGGGCACAGATACGCAGTATTTT.

The V gene is TRBV5-1, the J gene TRBJ1-2; the D gene is possibly TRBD1 (5 bases). The germline V gene encodes CDR1 SGHRS and CDR2 YFSETQ. V was trimmed by 4 bases and J by 3 bases, leaving 13 bases between them. The CDR3 runs to 14 residues. The CDR3 sequence is CASSPQGGDYGYTF. The CDR3 DNA follows: TGCGCCAGCAGCCCCCAGGGAGGGGACTATGGCTACACCTTC.

This clone was observed a few times. This chain uses TRBV5-4 with TRBJ2-7; 9 bases align to TRBD1. CDR3 size: 15 residues. The J segment lost 2 bases and the V segment lost 1 base, leaving 4 bases of the junction unmatched. In germline, CDR1 is SGHNT, CDR2 YYREEE (reference sequence). The CDR3 sequence: CASSLRDRAAYEQYF. CDR3 DNA: TGTGCCAGCAGCTTGCGGGACAGGGCAGCCTACGAGCAGTACTTC.

The genes are TRBV29-1 and TRBJ2-3, with TRBD2 matching 10 bases. The germline V gene encodes CDR1 SQVTM and CDR2 ANQGSEA. With 6 bases clipped from V and 7 bases from J, the junction kept 7 bases outside the gene matches. The CDR3 extends over 13 amino acids. CDR3 coding DNA: TGCAGCGTCTCTAGCGGGGGCATGAATACGCAGTATTTT. Translating it yields CSVSSGGMNTQYF.

The V call is TRBV6-6, the J call TRBJ1-2, with 9 nucleotides matching TRBD1. The CDR3 has 15 amino acids. Germline CDR1 MNHNY, CDR2 SVGAGI (reference sequence). The V and J ends lost 7 bases and 2 bases, in that order; junction bases with no gene match: 8. The CDR3 DNA reads as TGTGCCAGCACCCCGTGGGGACAGGGAAACTATGGCTACACCTTC. It codes for CASTPWGQGNYGYTF.

V gene TRBV11-2 combines with J gene TRBJ2-5, with 10 bases that match TRBD1. This CDR3 region has 18 residues. With V trimmed by 5 bases and J by 4 bases, 16 bases remained unmatched. Germline lookup yields CDR1 SGHAT and CDR2 FQNNGV. CDR3 bases: TGTGCCAGCAGCCCGCGTACCGGGACAGGGGATTTTGGAGAGACCCAGTACTTC. Amino acids: CASSPRTGTGDFGETQYF.

The chain carries TRBV7-3 and TRBJ2-2, with 10 bases lining up with TRBD2. Germline V lookup: CDR1 SGHTA, CDR2 FQGTGA. This CDR3 region has 15 residues. Unmatched junction bases numbered 4, after V lost 7 bases and J lost 2 bases. As DNA, the CDR3 is TGTGCCAGCACCCCTAGCGGGGGAAACACCGGGGAGCTGTTTTTT. Translated, it gives CASTPSGGNTGELFF.

The chain has TRBV5-1 and TRBJ2-1; the D gene is possibly TRBD1 (6 bases). Germline CDR1 reads SGHRS; CDR2 reads YFSETQ. Trimming removed 6 bases from V and 1 base from J, with 11 bases in between. The CDR3 covers 14 residues. The CDR3 nucleotides read TGCGCCAGCACCCCAGGGGTATCCTACAATGAGCAGTTCTTC. This codes for CASTPGVSYNEQFF. Drawing the rest from reference TRBV5-1 and TRBJ2-1, the complete variable domain is KAGVTQTPRYLIKTRGQQVTLSCSPISGHRSVSWYQQTPGQGLQFLFEYFSETQRNKGNFPGRFSGRQFSNSRSEMNVSTLELGDSALYLCASTPGVSYNEQFFGPGTRLTVL.

The rearrangement uses TRBV6-6 and TRBJ2-7, with TRBD1 identical over 9 bases. CDR3 length: 15 amino acids. The V gene end was trimmed by 7 bases and the J gene end by 9 bases; junction bases not matched to a gene: 16. Per germline, CDR1 MNHNY and CDR2 SVGAGI (reference sequence). The CDR3 DNA sequence: TGTGCCAGCAACATCGGGACAGGGCACGTACGTGTGCAGTACTTC. Translated, it gives CASNIGTGHVRVQYF.